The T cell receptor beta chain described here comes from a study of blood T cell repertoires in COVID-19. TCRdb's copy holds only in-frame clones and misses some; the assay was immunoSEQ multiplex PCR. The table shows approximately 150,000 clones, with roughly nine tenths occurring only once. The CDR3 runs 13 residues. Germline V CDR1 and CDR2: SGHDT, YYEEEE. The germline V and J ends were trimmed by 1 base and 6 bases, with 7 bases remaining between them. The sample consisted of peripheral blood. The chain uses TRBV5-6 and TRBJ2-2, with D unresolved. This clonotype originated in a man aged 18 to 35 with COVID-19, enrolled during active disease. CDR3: CASSLSSAGELFF. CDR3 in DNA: TGTGCCAGCAGCTTGTCGTCGGCCGGGGAGCTGTTTTTT.